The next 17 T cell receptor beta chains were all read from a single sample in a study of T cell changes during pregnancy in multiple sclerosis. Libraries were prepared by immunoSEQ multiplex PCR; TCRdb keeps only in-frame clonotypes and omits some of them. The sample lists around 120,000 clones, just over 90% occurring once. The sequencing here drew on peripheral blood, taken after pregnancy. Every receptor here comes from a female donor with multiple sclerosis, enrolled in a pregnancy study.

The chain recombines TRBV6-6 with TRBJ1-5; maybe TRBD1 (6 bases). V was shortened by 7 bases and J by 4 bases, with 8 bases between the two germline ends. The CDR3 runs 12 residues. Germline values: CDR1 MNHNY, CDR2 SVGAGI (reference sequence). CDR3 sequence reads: CASNRENQPQHF. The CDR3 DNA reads TGTGCCAGCAACAGGGAAAATCAGCCCCAGCATTTT.

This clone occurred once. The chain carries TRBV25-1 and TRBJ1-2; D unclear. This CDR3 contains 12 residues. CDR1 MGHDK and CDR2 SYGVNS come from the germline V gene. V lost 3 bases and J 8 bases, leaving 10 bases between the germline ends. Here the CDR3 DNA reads TGTGCCAGCAGTGACCGAGGAGGGGGCTACACCTTC. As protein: CASSDRGGGYTF.

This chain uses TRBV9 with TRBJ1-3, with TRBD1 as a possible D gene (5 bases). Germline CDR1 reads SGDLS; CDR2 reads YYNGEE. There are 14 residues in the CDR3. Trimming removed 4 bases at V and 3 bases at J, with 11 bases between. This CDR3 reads CASSPSGGGNTIYF. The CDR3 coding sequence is TGTGCCAGCAGCCCCTCCGGGGGTGGAAACACCATATATTTT. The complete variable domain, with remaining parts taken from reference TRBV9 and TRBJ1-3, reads DSGVTQTPKHLITATGQRVTLRCSPRSGDLSVYWYQQSLDQGLQFLIQYYNGEERAKGNILERFSAQQFPDLHSELNLSSLELGDSALYFCASSPSGGGNTIYFGEGSWLTVV.

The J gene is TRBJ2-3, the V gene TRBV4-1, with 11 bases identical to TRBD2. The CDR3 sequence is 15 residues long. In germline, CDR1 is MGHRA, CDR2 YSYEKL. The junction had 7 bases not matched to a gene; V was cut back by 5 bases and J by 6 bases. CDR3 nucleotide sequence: TGCGCCAGCAGCTCCCACGGGACTAGCGGTGATACGCAGTATTTT. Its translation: CASSSHGTSGDTQYF.

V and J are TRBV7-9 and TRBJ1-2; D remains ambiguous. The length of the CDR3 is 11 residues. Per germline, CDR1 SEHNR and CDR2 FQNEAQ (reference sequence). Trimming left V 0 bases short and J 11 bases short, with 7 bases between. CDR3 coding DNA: TGTGCCAGCAGCTTAGCGTATTCGTACACCTTC. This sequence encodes CASSLAYSYTF.

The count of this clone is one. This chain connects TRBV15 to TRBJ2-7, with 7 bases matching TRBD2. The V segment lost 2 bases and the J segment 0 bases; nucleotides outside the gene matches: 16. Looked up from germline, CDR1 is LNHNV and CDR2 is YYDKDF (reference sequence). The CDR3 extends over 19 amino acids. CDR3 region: CATSRPISGKGRDSYEQYF. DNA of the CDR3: TGTGCCACCAGCAGACCCATTTCGGGGAAAGGGAGGGACTCCTACGAGCAGTACTTC.

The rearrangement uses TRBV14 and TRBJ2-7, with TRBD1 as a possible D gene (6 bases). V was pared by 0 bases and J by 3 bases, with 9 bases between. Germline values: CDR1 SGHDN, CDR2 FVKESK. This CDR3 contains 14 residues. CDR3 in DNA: TGTGCCAGCAGCCAAGAAATAGGGGGCTACGAGCAGTACTTC. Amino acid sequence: CASSQEIGGYEQYF.

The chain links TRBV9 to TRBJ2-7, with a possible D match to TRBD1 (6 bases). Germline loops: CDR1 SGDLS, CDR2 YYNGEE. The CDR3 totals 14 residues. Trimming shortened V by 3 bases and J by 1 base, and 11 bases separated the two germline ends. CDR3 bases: TGTGCCAGCAGCGCGACAGGCGGGTCCTACGAGCAGTACTTC. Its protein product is CASSATGGSYEQYF. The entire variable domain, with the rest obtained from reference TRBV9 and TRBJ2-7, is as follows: DSGVTQTPKHLITATGQRVTLRCSPRSGDLSVYWYQQSLDQGLQFLIQYYNGEERAKGNILERFSAQQFPDLHSELNLSSLELGDSALYFCASSATGGSYEQYFGPGTRLTVT.

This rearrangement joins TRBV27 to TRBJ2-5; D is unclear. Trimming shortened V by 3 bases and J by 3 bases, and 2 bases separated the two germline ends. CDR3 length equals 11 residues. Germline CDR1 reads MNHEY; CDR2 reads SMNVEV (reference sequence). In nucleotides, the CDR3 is TGTGCCAGCAGTTTTAAAGAGACCCAGTACTTC. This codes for CASSFKETQYF.

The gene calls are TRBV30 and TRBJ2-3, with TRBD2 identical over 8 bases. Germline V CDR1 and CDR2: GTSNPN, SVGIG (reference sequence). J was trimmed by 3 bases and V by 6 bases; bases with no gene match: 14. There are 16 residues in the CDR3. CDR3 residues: CACISRGGEETDTQYF. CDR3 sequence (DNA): TGTGCCTGCATATCCCGGGGGGGAGAGGAAACAGATACGCAGTATTTT.

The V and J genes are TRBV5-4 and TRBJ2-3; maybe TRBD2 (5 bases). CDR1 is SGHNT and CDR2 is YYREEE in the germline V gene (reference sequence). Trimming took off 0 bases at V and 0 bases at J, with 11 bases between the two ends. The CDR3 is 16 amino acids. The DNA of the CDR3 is TGTGCCAGCAGCTTGGTATCGCGGACTAGCACAGATACGCAGTATTTT. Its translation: CASSLVSRTSTDTQYF.

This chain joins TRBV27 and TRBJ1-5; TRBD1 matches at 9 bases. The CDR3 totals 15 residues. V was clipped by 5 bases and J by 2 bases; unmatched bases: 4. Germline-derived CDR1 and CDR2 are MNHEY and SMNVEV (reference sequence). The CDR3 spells CASSPGQGGNQPQHF. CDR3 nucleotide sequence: TGTGCCAGCAGTCCGGGACAGGGAGGCAATCAGCCCCAGCATTTT.

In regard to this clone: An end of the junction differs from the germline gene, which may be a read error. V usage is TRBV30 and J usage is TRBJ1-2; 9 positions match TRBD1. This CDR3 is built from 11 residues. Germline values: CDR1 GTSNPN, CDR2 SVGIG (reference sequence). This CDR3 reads CAWRDRGGHTF. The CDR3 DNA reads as TGTGCCTGGAGGGACAGGGGTGGCCACACCTTC.

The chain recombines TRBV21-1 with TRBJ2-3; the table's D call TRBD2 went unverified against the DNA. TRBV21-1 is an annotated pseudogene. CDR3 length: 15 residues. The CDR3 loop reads CATTPGGTVADTQYF. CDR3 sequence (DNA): TGTGCCACCACCCCGGGAGGGACAGTTGCAGATACGCAGTATTTT.

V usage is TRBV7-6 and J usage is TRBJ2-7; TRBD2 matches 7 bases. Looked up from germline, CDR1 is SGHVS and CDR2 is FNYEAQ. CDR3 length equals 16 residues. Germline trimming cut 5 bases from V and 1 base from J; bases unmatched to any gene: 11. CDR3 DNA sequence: TGTGCCAGCAGCCCGCGGCGAGGCGGGGGTTCCTACGAGCAGTACTTC. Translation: CASSPRRGGGSYEQYF.

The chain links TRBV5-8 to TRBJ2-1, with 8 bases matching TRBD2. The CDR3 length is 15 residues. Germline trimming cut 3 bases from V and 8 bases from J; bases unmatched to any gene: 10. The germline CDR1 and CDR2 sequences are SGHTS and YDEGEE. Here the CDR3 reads CASSYGLASNDEQFF. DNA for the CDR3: TGTGCCAGCAGCTACGGACTAGCCAGTAACGATGAGCAGTTCTTC.

The CDR3 sequence is CASSQGIGVEKLFF. The CDR3 DNA is TGTGCCAGCAGCCAGGGGATTGGCGTTGAAAAACTGTTTTTT. The V and J genes are TRBV27 and TRBJ1-4; D perhaps matches TRBD1 (6 bases). The V gene lost 6 bases and the J gene lost 7 bases, with 15 bases spanning the gap. The length of the CDR3 is 14 residues. Germline-derived CDR1 and CDR2 are MNHEY and SMNVEV (reference sequence).